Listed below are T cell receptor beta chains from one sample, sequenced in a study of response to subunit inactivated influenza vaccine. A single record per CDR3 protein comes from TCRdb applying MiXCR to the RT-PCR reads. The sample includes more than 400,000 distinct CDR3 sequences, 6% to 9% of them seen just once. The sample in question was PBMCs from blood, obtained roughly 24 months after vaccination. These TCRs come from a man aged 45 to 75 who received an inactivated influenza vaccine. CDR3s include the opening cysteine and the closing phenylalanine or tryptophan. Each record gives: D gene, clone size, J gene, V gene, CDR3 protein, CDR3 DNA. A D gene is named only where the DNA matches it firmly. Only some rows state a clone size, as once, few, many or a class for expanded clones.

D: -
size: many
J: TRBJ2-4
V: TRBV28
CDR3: CASSSGGSVENIQYF
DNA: TGTGCCAGCAGTTCGGGTGGGTCAGTTGAAAACATTCAGTACTTC

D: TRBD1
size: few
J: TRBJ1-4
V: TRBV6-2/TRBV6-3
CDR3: CASSTSGRGRGKSTNEKLFF
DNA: TGTGCCAGCAGTACGTCCGGGAGGGGGCGGGGAAAGTCAACTAATGAAAAACTGTTTTTT

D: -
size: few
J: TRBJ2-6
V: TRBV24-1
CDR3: CATSEKTQSGANVLTF
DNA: TGTGCCACCAGTGAAAAGACACAATCTGGGGCCAACGTCCTGACTTTC

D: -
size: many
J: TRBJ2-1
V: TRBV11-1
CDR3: CASSLPGFGGLYNEQFF
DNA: TGTGCCAGCAGCCTCCCAGGGTTCGGGGGGCTCTACAATGAGCAGTTCTTC

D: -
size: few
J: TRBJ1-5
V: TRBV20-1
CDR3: CSAPQGRYFNQPQHF
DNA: TGCAGTGCCCCCCAGGGCAGATACTTTAATCAGCCCCAGCATTTT

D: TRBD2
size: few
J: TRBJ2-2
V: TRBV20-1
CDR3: CSATAGLAGGPSTGELFF
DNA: TGCAGTGCCACTGCGGGACTAGCGGGGGGGCCGAGCACCGGGGAGCTGTTTTTT

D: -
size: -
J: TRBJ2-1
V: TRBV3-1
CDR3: CASCRFSISGQSSYNEQFF
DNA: TGTGCCAGCTGTCGCTTCAGTATTAGCGGTCAAAGCTCCTACAATGAGCAGTTCTTC

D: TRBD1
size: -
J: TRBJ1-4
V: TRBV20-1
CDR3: CSATGQGREKLFF
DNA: TGCAGTGCCACAGGACAGGGGCGGGAAAAACTGTTTTTT

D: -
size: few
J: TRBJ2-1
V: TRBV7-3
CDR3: CASSELAGYRNEQFF
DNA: TGTGCCAGCTCCGAACTGGCGGGATATAGGAATGAGCAGTTCTTC

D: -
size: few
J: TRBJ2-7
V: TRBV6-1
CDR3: CASFLDYEQYF
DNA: TGTGCCAGCTTTCTCGACTACGAGCAGTACTTC

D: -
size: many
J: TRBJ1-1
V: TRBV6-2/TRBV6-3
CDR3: CASSTQGWAEAFF
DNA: TGTGCCAGCAGTACACAGGGATGGGCTGAAGCTTTCTTT

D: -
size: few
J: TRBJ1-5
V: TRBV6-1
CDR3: CASSVTGYSNQPQHF
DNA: TGTGCCAGCAGCGTAACAGGATATAGCAATCAGCCCCAGCATTTT

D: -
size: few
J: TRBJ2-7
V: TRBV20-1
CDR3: CSASNYQGNYEQYF
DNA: TGCAGTGCTAGTAACTACCAGGGGAACTACGAGCAGTACTTC

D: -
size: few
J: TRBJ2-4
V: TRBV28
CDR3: CASLGLKNIQYF
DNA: TGTGCCTCCCTGGGTCTCAAAAACATTCAGTACTTC

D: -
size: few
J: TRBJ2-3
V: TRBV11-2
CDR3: CASSSRYRVKSTDTQYF
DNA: TGTGCCAGCAGCTCTAGGTACAGGGTGAAGAGCACAGATACGCAGTATTTT

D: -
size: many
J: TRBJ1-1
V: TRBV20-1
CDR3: CSAESSQAGTEAFF
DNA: TGCAGTGCGGAGAGTTCACAGGCGGGGACTGAAGCTTTCTTT

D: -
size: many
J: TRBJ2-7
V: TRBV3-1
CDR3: CASSQLGGEQYF
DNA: TGTGCCAGCAGCCAATTAGGGGGCGAGCAGTACTTC

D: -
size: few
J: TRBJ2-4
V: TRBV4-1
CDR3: CASSQATETGIAKNIQYF
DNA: TGCGCCAGCAGCCAAGCCACTGAGACAGGAATAGCCAAAAACATTCAGTACTTC

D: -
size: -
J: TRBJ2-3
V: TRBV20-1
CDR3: CSAIKTHQWGQYF
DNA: TGCAGTGCTATAAAGACTCACCAGTGGGGGCAGTATTTT

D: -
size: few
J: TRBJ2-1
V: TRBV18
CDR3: CASSPPWGASSYNEQFF
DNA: TGTGCCAGCTCACCACCGTGGGGGGCTAGCTCCTACAATGAGCAGTTCTTC

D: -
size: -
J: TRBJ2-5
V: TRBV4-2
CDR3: CASSQDAASQETQYF
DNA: TGTGCCAGCAGCCAAGACGCGGCGAGCCAAGAGACCCAGTACTTC

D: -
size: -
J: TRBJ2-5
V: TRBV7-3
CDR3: CASSSGLERSETQYF
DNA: TGTGCCAGCAGCTCCGGACTGGAACGTTCGGAGACCCAGTACTTC

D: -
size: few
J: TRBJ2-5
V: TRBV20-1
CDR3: CSARANTRVDETQYF
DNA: TGCAGTGCTAGGGCGAATACCCGGGTGGATGAGACCCAGTACTTC

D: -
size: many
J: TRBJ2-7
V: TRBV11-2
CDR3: CASRRGPEQYF
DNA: TGTGCCAGCAGAAGAGGACCCGAGCAGTACTTC

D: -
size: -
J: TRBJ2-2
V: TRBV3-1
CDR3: CASSPMPGRNTGELFF
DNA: TGTGCCAGCAGCCCCATGCCGGGACGGAACACCGGGGAGCTGTTTTTT

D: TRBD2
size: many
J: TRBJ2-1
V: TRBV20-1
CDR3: CSARLAGGPYNEQFF
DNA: TGCAGTGCTAGGCTAGCGGGAGGGCCCTACAATGAGCAGTTCTTC

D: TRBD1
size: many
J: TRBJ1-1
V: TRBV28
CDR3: CASSRWTGSFGDTEAFF
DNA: TGTGCCAGCAGCCGGTGGACAGGGTCATTCGGAGACACTGAAGCTTTCTTT

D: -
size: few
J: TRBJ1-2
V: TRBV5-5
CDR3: CASSLGGGEGYTF
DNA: TGTGCCAGCAGCTTAGGGGGGGGCGAGGGCTACACCTTC

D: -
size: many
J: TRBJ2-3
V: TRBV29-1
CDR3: CSVSILPGPIKAGTQYF
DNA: TGCAGCGTTTCTATTTTACCGGGACCGATAAAGGCGGGTACGCAGTATTTT

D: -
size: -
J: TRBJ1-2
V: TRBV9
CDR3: CASSVVQPADGYTF
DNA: TGTGCCAGCAGCGTAGTCCAGCCTGCGGATGGCTACACCTTC

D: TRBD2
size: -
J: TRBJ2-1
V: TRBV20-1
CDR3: CSARETGGPGNEQFF
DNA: TGCAGTGCTAGAGAAACGGGAGGGCCTGGGAATGAGCAGTTCTTC

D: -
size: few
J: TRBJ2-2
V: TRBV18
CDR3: CASSPPGFGELFF
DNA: TGTGCCAGCTCACCACCAGGATTCGGGGAGCTGTTTTTT

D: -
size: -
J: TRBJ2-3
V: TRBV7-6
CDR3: CASSKDGFRTDTQYF
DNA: TGTGCCAGCAGCAAGGACGGTTTCCGGACAGATACGCAGTATTTT

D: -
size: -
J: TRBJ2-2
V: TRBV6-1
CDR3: CASEGRGGLDTGELFF
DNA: TGTGCCAGCGAAGGGAGGGGGGGGCTGGACACCGGGGAGCTGTTTTTT

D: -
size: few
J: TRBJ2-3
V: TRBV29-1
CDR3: CSVELGGAPDTQYF
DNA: TGCAGCGTTGAACTAGGAGGAGCGCCAGATACGCAGTATTTT

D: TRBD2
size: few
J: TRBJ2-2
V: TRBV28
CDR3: CASSILAGGPNTGELFF
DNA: TGTGCCAGCAGTATATTAGCGGGAGGGCCGAACACCGGGGAGCTGTTTTTT

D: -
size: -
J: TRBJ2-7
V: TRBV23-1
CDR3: CASQQASYGGEQYF
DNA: TGCGCCAGTCAACAGGCCTCCTATGGAGGCGAGCAGTACTTC

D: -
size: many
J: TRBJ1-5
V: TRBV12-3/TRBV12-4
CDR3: CASRPTGSSNQPQHF
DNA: TGTGCCAGCAGACCTACAGGAAGTAGCAATCAGCCCCAGCATTTT

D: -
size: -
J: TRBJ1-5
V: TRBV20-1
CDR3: CSAVRATFQPQHF
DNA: TGCAGTGCTGTCCGGGCGACCTTTCAGCCCCAGCATTTT

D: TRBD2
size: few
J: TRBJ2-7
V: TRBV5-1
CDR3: CASSLAQLAGTEQYF
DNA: TGCGCCAGCAGCTTGGCCCAACTAGCGGGGACCGAGCAGTACTTC

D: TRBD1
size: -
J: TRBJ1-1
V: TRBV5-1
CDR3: CASSSGTGATEAFF
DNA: TGCGCCAGCAGCTCGGGCACAGGGGCGACTGAAGCTTTCTTT

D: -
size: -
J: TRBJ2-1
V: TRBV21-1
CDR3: CASSKAGQGSPYNEQFF
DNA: TGTGCCAGCAGCAAAGCGGGACAGGGAAGCCCCTACAATGAGCAGTTCTTC

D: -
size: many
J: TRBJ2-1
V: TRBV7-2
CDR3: CASRITGARLDEQFF
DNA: TGTGCCAGCAGGATCACGGGGGCGAGGTTGGATGAGCAGTTCTTC

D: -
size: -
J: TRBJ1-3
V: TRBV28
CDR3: CASTPFPGNTIYF
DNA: TGTGCCAGCACCCCATTTCCTGGAAACACCATATATTTT

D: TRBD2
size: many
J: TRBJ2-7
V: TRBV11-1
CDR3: CASSPGRVTYEQYF
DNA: TGTGCCAGCAGCCCAGGGAGGGTTACCTACGAGCAGTACTTC

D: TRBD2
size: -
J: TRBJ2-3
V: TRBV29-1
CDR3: CSVEAGGIPDTQYF
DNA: TGCAGCGTTGAAGCGGGAGGGATCCCAGATACGCAGTATTTT

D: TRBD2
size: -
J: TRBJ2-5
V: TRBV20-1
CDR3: CSAGGAGQETQYF
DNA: TGCAGCGCGGGGGGCGCGGGGCAAGAGACCCAGTACTTC

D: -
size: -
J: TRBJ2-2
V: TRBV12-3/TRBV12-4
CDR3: CASSTTTGGELFF
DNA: TGTGCCAGCAGTACAACAACCGGAGGGGAGCTGTTTTTT

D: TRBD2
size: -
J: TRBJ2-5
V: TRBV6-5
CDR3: CASSASTSGETQYF
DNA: TGTGCCAGCAGTGCCTCGACTAGCGGCGAGACCCAGTACTTC

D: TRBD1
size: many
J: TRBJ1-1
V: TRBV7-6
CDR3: CASSQDRGSFMNTEAFF
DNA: TGTGCCAGCAGCCAGGACAGGGGATCATTCATGAACACTGAAGCTTTCTTT

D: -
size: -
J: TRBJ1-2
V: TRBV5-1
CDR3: CASRQGTANYGYTF
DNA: TGCGCCAGCAGACAAGGGACGGCTAACTATGGCTACACCTTC

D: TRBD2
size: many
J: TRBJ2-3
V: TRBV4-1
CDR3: CASSQDQVGRASGRATDTQYF
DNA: TGCGCCAGCAGCCAAGATCAGGTGGGGCGGGCTAGCGGGAGGGCCACAGATACGCAGTATTTT

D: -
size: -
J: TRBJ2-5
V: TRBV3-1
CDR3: CASSYDVSTQYF
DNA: TGTGCCAGCAGCTACGATGTCAGTACCCAGTACTTC

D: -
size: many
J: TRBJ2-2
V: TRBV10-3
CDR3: CAIRAGRANTGELFF
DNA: TGTGCCATCCGTGCTGGCAGGGCGAACACCGGGGAGCTGTTTTTT

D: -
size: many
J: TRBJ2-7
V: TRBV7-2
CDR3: CASSLYHEQYF
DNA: TGCGCCAGCAGCTTGTACCACGAGCAGTACTTC

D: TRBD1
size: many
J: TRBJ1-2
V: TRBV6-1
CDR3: CASRDPGQGGHGYTF
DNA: TGTGCCAGCAGAGATCCGGGACAGGGCGGCCATGGCTACACCTTC

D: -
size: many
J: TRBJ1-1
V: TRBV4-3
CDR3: CASSQEVNRRSEAFF
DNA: TGCGCCAGCAGCCAAGAAGTAAACAGGAGGTCTGAAGCTTTCTTT

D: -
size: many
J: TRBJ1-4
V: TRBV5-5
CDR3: CASSRRAEKLFF
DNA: TGTGCCAGCAGCAGAAGGGCGGAAAAACTGTTTTTT

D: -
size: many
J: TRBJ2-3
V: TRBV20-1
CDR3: CSARDRADTQYF
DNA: TGCAGTGCTAGAGACCGAGCAGATACGCAGTATTTT